This TCR beta chain was sequenced in a study of sequential checkpoint blockade in melanoma. Sequencing was performed with immunoSEQ multiplex PCR; in TCRdb, only in-frame clones are kept and a portion is missing. This sample has 9,500 to 15,000 clones, with 70% to 85% found just once. Treatment of the sample: randomized to nivolumab then ipilimumab (arm A) or the reverse (arm B). In this sample, this clone turned up a few times. CDR3 size: 19 residues. Germline V lookup: CDR1 SGHNT, CDR2 YYREEE (reference sequence). Losses at the gene ends were 3 bases for V and 6 bases for J; bases not matched to a gene: 12.

The gene calls are TRBV5-4 and TRBJ2-2; 15 nucleotides line up with TRBD2. Sequencing was performed on CD8+ T cells sorted from blood (inferred from file names), taken from a patient given nivolumab and ipilimumab in sequence. This sequence originates from a human donor with melanoma. The CDR3 region has the DNA TGTGCCAGCAGCTCTCAAGCGGGACTAGCGGGAGGAATCCCCGGGGAGCTGTTTTTT. Its protein product is CASSSQAGLAGGIPGELFF.